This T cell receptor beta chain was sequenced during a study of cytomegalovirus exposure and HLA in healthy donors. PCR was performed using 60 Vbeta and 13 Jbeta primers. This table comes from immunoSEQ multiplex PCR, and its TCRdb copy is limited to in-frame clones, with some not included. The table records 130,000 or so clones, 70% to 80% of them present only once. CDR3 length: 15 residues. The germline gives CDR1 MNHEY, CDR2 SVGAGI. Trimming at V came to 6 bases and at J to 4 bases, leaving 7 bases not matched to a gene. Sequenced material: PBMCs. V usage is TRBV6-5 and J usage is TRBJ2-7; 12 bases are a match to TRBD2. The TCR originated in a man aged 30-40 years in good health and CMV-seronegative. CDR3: CASSSTSGSPYEQYF. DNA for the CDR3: TGTGCCAGCAGCTCGACTAGCGGGAGCCCGTACGAGCAGTACTTC.